A selection of T cell receptor beta chains follows, all from one sample in a study of blood T cell dynamics during melanoma immunotherapy. Assay used: immunoSEQ multiplex PCR; TCRdb lists only in-frame clones, some missing. The sample shows 10,000 to 15,000 clones, about 86% of them seen only once. This sample comprised blood, obtained from a patient treated with checkpoint blockade. The source is a human donor with melanoma. Both conserved end residues are part of each CDR3. The D gene is left open where the match is weak. Size values are once, few and many counts, or a class for expanded clones, and some rows have none.

d_gene	v_gene	j_gene	abundance	CDR3nt	CDR3aa
TRBD1	TRBV7-2	TRBJ1-4	.	TGTGCCAGCAGCCGGGACAGGGAGGAAAAACTGTTTTTT	CASSRDREEKLFF
.	TRBV4-1	TRBJ1-1	.	TGCGCCAGCAGCCAGGGAGACATCAGGGGAGACACTGAAGCTTTCTTT	CASSQGDIRGDTEAFF
.	TRBV27	TRBJ2-7	.	TGTGCCAGCAGTCGCGCCGGGCCGCACTACGAGCAGTACTTC	CASSRAGPHYEQYF
.	TRBV7-3	TRBJ1-1	.	TGTGCCAGCAGCTTACAGGGAATAACGAACACTGAAGCTTTCTTT	CASSLQGITNTEAFF
TRBD1	TRBV14	TRBJ1-1	once	TGTGCCAGCAGCCGCGGGGACAGGAGGCGATTTGAAGCTTTCTTT	CASSRGDRRRFEAFF
.	TRBV6-1	TRBJ1-1	.	TGTGCCAGCAGCCCAAGATTGGCAGGGGCCACTGAAGCTTTCTTT	CASSPRLAGATEAFF
.	TRBV4-1	TRBJ2-7	.	TGCGCCAGCAGCCGAACAAGGGGTACCTACGAGCAGTACTTC	CASSRTRGTYEQYF
TRBD2	TRBV5-1	TRBJ2-1	.	TGCGCCAGCAGCGCCACTAGCGGGAGACCCTACAATGAGCAGTTCTTC	CASSATSGRPYNEQFF
.	TRBV4-1	TRBJ1-2	.	TGCGCCAGCAGCCAAGACAATAACTATGGCTACACCTTC	CASSQDNNYGYTF
.	TRBV2	TRBJ1-5	.	TGTGCCAGCAGGGACGAAAATCAGCCCCAGCATTTT	CASRDENQPQHF
.	TRBV27	TRBJ1-6	.	TGTGCCAGCAGCCACCCGAGCTCCTATAATTCACCCCTCCACTTT	CASSHPSSYNSPLHF
.	TRBV7-3	TRBJ2-3	medium-sized	TGTGCCAGCAGCCTGGCGGTTCGGGATACGCAGTATTTT	CASSLAVRDTQYF
TRBD2	TRBV5-5	TRBJ2-7	.	TGTGCCAGCAGCTTGATAGCGGGCTCCTACGAGCAGTACTTC	CASSLIAGSYEQYF
TRBD2	TRBV5-4	TRBJ2-7	few	TGTGCCAGCAGGGTAATGGGAGGGGCTCCAGTAGGGGAGCAGTACTTC	CASRVMGGAPVGEQYF
.	TRBV28	TRBJ1-4	.	TGTGCCAGCAGTTTGACAGAGGCGAAAAAACTGTTTTTT	CASSLTEAKKLFF
TRBD1	TRBV5-1	TRBJ1-2	.	TGCGCCAGCAGGGCTGGGACAGAAGATGGCTACACCTTC	CASRAGTEDGYTF
.	TRBV23-1	TRBJ2-1	.	TGCCCCTGTCTGGCTAACAAAACTTTATTTGAGCAGTTCTTC	CPCLANKTLFEQFF
.	TRBV16	TRBJ1-1	.	TGTGCCAGCAGCCCACGCCCAGGTGGGGCTTTCTTT	CASSPRPGGAFF
.	TRBV12-2	TRBJ1-1	once	TGTGCAAGTCGCTTAGCTGGGAACACTGAAGCTTTCTTT	CASRLAGNTEAFF
.	TRBV7-2	TRBJ2-2	.	TGTGCCAGCAGCTTACGGGAGACCGGGGAGCTGTTTTTT	CASSLRETGELFF
.	TRBV30	TRBJ2-3	.	TGTGCCAGTCGGTCTGGGGGCTTACCAGATACGCAGTATTTT	CASRSGGLPDTQYF
TRBD1	TRBV25-1	TRBJ1-2	.	TGTGCCAGCAGTGAGTTAGGACAGGCAAACTATGGCTACACCTTC	CASSELGQANYGYTF
.	TRBV18	TRBJ2-3	.	TGTGCCAGCTCACCATCGATTAGGATGACAGATACGCAGTATTTT	CASSPSIRMTDTQYF
TRBD1	TRBV2	TRBJ1-5	.	TGTGCCAGCAGTGACCAGGGGGGTCAGCCCCAGCATTTT	CASSDQGGQPQHF
TRBD2	TRBV4-1	TRBJ2-7	.	TGCGCCAGCAGCCAGTTGCGGACGCTAGCGGGGGGCACCTACGAGCAGTACTTC	CASSQLRTLAGGTYEQYF
.	TRBV19	TRBJ1-2	.	TGTGCCAGTAGTATCCTACAGCATAACTATGGCTACACCTTC	CASSILQHNYGYTF
TRBD2	TRBV7-2	TRBJ2-7	large	TGTGCCAGCAGCGGATGGGGACTAGCGGGATCCTACGAGCAGTACTTC	CASSGWGLAGSYEQYF
TRBD2	TRBV7-2	TRBJ2-3	.	TGTGCCAGCAGCTTCGGACTAGCGGGAGCAACAGATACGCAGTATTTT	CASSFGLAGATDTQYF
.	TRBV15	TRBJ2-7	.	TGTGCCACCAGCAGACAACAGTTTTCCTACGAGCAGTACTTC	CATSRQQFSYEQYF
TRBD2	TRBV2	TRBJ2-5	few	TGTGCCAGCAGGTTGGGACTAGCGGGGGGGCCCAAGTACTTC	CASRLGLAGGPKYF
.	TRBV7-8	TRBJ2-3	.	TGTGCCAGCAGCTTAGACCAAACTAGCACAGATACGCAGTATTTT	CASSLDQTSTDTQYF
TRBD1	TRBV4-2	TRBJ2-4	once	TGTGCCAGCAGCCACGACAGGGACCCCAAAAACATTCAGTACTTC	CASSHDRDPKNIQYF
.	TRBV6-5	TRBJ1-2	.	TGTGCCAGCAGTTCTTGGACAAGAGCATATGGCTACACCTTC	CASSSWTRAYGYTF
.	TRBV5-6	TRBJ2-6	.	TGTGCCAGCAGCTTATATGGCTCTGGGGCCAACGTCCTGACTTTC	CASSLYGSGANVLTF
.	TRBV7-3	TRBJ2-5	.	TGTGCCAGCAGCCCCGCCGGGGACGGACATCAAGAGACCCAGTACTTC	CASSPAGDGHQETQYF
.	TRBV7-2	TRBJ2-3	.	TGTGCCAGCAGCTTAAGAGGGACCCTTCAAAATACGCAGTATTTT	CASSLRGTLQNTQYF
.	TRBV11-2	TRBJ2-3	.	TGTGCCAGCAGCCGCCAGGGATGGTCCACAGATACGCAGTATTTT	CASSRQGWSTDTQYF
.	TRBV11-2	TRBJ2-5	.	TGTGCCAGCAGCTTAGATCGTGGACGGCCCAAGGCCCAGTACTTC	CASSLDRGRPKAQYF
.	TRBV7-9	TRBJ1-2	once	TGTGCCAGCAACTGGGGAGTTGGCTACACCTTC	CASNWGVGYTF
TRBD1	TRBV6-1	TRBJ2-7	.	TGTGCCAGCAGTGCAGGAGCCGGGACAGGGGGCTTCTACGAGCAGTACTTC	CASSAGAGTGGFYEQYF
TRBD2	TRBV30	TRBJ2-7	.	TGTGCCTGGGGCCCGGGACTAGCGGGAGTACAGCAGTACTTC	CAWGPGLAGVQQYF
TRBD1	TRBV18	TRBJ2-3	.	TGTGCCAGCTCGGGTGGACAGGGCAACTCAGATACGCAGTATTTT	CASSGGQGNSDTQYF
TRBD2	TRBV15	TRBJ2-1	.	TGTGCCACCAGCACCCCTTGGGGAGGGGCTGATGAGCAGTTCTTC	CATSTPWGGADEQFF
.	TRBV6-5	TRBJ1-2	.	TGTGCCAGCAGCCGGTTGGGGGCAAGCTACACCTTC	CASSRLGASYTF
.	TRBV19	TRBJ1-1	.	TGTGCCAGTAGTCCAAGGGCCACTGAAGCTTTCTTT	CASSPRATEAFF
.	TRBV6-5	TRBJ2-6	.	TGTGCCAGCAGTTACAGGGGGAGCTCTGGGGCCAACGTCCTGACTTTC	CASSYRGSSGANVLTF
TRBD1	TRBV7-6	TRBJ2-5	.	TGTGCCAGCAGCGGTCCGGGACAGAGCCAAGAGACCCAGTACTTC	CASSGPGQSQETQYF
.	TRBV27	TRBJ2-7	.	TGTGCCAGCAGTTTTAGCGAGAGCTCCTACGAGCAGTACTTC	CASSFSESSYEQYF
.	TRBV28	TRBJ1-1	few	TGTGCCAGCAGTTTAAGGTCGGAAGGAACTTTCTTT	CASSLRSEGTFF
.	TRBV11-2	TRBJ2-3	.	TGTGCCAGCAGCTCCGGCGGAGATACGCAGTATTTT	CASSSGGDTQYF
.	TRBV6-5	TRBJ1-1	.	TGTGCCAGCAGTTACTCCGGGACATTGAACACTGAAGCTTTCTTT	CASSYSGTLNTEAFF
.	TRBV10-1	TRBJ2-3	.	TGCGCCAGCAGTGAGTTGCCGGTGGCTAGCGGCACAGATACGCAGTATTTT	CASSELPVASGTDTQYF